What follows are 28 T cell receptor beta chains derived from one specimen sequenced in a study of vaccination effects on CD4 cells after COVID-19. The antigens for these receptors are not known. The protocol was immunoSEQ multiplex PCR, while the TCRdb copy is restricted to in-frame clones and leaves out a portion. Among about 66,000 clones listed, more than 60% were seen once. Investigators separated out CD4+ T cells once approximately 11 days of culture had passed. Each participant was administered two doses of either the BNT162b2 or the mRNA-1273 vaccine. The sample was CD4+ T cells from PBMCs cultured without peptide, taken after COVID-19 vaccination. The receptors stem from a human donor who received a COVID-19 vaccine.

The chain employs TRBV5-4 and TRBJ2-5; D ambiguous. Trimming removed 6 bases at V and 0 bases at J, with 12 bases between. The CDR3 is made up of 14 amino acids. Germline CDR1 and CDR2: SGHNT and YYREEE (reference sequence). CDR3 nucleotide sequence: TGTGCCAGCACGAACCAAGGTTACCAAGAGACCCAGTACTTC. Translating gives CASTNQGYQETQYF.

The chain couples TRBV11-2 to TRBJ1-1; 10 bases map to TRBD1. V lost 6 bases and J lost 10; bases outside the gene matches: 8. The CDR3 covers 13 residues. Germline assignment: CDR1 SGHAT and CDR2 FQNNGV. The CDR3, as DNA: TGTGCCAGCAGGGAGGGACAGGGGCTTCCAGCTTTCTTT. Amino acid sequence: CASREGQGLPAFF.

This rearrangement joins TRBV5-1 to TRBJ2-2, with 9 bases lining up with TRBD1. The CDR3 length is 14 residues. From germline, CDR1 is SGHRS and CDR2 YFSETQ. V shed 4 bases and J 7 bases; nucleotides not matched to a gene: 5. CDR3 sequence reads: CASSEGQGIGELFF. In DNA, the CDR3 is TGCGCCAGCAGCGAGGGACAGGGTATCGGGGAGCTGTTTTTT.

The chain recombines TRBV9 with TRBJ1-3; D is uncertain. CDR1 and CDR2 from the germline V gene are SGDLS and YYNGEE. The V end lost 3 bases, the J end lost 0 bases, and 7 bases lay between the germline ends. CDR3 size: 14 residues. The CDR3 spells CASSAPPSGNTIYF. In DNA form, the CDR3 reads TGTGCCAGCAGCGCCCCCCCCTCTGGAAACACCATATATTTT. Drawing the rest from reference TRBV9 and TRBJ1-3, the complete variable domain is DSGVTQTPKHLITATGQRVTLRCSPRSGDLSVYWYQQSLDQGLQFLIQYYNGEERAKGNILERFSAQQFPDLHSELNLSSLELGDSALYFCASSAPPSGNTIYFGEGSWLTVV.

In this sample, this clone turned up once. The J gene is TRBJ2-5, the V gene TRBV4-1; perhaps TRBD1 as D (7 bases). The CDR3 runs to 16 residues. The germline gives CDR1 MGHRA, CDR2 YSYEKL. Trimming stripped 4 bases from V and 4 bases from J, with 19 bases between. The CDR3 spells CASSPKEGAFRETQYF. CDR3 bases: TGCGCCAGCAGCCCAAAGGAGGGGGCGTTCCGAGAGACCCAGTACTTC.

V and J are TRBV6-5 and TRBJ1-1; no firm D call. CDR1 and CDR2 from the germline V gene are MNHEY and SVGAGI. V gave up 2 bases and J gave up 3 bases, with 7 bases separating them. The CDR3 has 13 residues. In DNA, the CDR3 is TGTGCCAGCAGTTACCTGAGGCACACTGAAGCTTTCTTT. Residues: CASSYLRHTEAFF.

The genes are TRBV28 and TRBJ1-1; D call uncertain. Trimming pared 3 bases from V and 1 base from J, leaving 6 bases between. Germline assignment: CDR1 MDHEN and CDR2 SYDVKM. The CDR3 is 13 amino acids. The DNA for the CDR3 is TGTGCCAGCAGTTTGATCCGGAACACTGAAGCTTTCTTT. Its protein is CASSLIRNTEAFF.

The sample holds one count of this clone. For the CDR3, the DNA is TGTGCCACCAGTGATTCTGCAGCTAGCGGGGGGGCAGATACGCAGTATTTT. This sequence encodes CATSDSAASGGADTQYF. V usage is TRBV24-1 and J usage is TRBJ2-3, with 12 bases aligning to TRBD2. Looked up from germline, CDR1 is KGHDR and CDR2 is SFDVKD. Trimming took 2 bases from V and 4 from J; bases not matched to a gene: 6. The CDR3 has 17 amino acids.

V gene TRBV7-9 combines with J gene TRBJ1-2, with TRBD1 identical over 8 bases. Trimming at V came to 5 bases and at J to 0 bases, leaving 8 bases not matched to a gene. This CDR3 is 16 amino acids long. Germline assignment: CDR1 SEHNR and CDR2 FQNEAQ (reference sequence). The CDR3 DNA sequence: TGTGCCAGCAGCCCACCGGGACAGGTAGCTAACTATGGCTACACCTTC. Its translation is CASSPPGQVANYGYTF.

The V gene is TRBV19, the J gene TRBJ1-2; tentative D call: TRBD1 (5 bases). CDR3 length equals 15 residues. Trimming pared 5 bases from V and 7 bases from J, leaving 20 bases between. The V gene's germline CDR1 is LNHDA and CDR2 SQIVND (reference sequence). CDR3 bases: TGTGCCAGTAGTCCGGCTGGATCGGGTGGGGGTGGCTACACCTTC. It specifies CASSPAGSGGGGYTF.

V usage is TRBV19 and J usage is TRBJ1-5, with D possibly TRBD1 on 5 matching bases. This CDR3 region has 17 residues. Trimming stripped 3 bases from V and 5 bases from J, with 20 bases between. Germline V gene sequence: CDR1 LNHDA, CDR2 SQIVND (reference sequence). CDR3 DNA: TGTGCCAGTAGTATCCTACCGGGTAACCGGGGCCATCAGCCCCAGCATTTT. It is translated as CASSILPGNRGHQPQHF.

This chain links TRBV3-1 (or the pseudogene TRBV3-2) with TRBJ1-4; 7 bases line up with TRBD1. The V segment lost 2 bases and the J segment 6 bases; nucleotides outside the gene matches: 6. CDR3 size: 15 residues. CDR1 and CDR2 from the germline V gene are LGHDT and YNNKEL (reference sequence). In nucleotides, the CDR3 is TGTGCCAGCAGCCAAAGAGGGGGCCGGGATGAAAAACTGTTTTTT. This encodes CASSQRGGRDEKLFF.

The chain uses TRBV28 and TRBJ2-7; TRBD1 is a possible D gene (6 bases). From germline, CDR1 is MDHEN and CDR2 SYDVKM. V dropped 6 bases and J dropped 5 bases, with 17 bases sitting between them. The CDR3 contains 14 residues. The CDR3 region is CASRPRQELNEQYV. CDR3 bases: TGTGCCAGCAGACCACGACAGGAGCTGAACGAGCAGTACGTC.

In DNA form, the CDR3 reads TGTGCCAGCAGTTCAAGTACTACCGGGGAGCTGTTTTTT. Its translation is CASSSSTTGELFF. The rearrangement joins TRBV12-3 or TRBV12-4 to TRBJ2-2; no clear D. CDR3 length equals 13 residues. Trimming shortened V by 4 bases and J by 5 bases, and 8 bases separated the two germline ends.

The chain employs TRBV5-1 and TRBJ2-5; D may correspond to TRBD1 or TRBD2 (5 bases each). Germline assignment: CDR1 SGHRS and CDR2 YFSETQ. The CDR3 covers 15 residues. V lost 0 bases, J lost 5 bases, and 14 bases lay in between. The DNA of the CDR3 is TGCGCCAGCAGCTTGGAGGGACCCCAGGCCGAGACCCAGTACTTC. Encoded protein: CASSLEGPQAETQYF.

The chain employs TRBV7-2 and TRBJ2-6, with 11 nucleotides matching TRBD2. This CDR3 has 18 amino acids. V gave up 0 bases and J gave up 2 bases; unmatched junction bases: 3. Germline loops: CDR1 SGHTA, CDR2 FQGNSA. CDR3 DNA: TGTGCCAGCAGCTTAGCTAGCGGGGGGGCTCCTGGGGCCAACGTCCTGACTTTC. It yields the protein CASSLASGGAPGANVLTF.

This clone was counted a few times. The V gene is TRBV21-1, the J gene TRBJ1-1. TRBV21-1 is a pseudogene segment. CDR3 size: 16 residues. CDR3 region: CASSKRGGRVATEAFF. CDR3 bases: TGTGCCAGCAGCAAACGAGGGGGGCGCGTGGCCACTGAAGCTTTCTTT.

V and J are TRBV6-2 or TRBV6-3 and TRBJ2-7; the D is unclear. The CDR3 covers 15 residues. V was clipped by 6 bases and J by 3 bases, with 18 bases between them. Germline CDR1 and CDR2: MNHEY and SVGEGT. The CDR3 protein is CASSHPGPQSYEQYV. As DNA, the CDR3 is TGTGCCAGCAGCCATCCGGGCCCCCAAAGCTACGAGCAGTACGTC.

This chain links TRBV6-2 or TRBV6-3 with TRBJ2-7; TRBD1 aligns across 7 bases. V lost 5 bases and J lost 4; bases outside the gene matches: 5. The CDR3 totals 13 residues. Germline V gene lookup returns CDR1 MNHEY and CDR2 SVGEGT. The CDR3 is CASSRRQGYEQYV. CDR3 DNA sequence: TGTGCCAGCAGTCGACGACAGGGTTACGAGCAGTACGTC.

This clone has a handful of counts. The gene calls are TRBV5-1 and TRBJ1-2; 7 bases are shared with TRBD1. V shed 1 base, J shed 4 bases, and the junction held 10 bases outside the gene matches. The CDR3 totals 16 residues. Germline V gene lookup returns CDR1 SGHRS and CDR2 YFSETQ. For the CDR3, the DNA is TGCGCCAGCAGCTTGATCTTCACAGGGGCAGTCTATGGCTACACCTTC. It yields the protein CASSLIFTGAVYGYTF.

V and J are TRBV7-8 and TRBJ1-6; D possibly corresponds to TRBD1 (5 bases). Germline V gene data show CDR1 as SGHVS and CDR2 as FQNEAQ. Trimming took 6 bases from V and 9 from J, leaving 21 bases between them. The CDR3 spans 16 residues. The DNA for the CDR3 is TGTGCCAGCAGTAAACAGGTATCCGGCGGGAGTTCACCCCTCCACTTT. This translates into CASSKQVSGGSSPLHF. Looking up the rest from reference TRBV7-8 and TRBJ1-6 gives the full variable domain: GAGVSQSPRYKVAKRGQDVALRCDPISGHVSLFWYQQALGQGPEFLTYFQNEAQLDKSGLPSDRFFAERPEGSVSTLKIQRTQQEDSAVYLCASSKQVSGGSSPLHFGNGTRLTVT.

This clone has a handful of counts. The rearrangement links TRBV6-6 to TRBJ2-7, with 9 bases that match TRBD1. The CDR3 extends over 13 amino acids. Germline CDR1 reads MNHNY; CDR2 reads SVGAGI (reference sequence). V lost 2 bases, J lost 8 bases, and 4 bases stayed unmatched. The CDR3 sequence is CASSYGTGGQQYV. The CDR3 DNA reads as TGTGCCAGCAGTTACGGCACAGGGGGCCAGCAGTACGTC.

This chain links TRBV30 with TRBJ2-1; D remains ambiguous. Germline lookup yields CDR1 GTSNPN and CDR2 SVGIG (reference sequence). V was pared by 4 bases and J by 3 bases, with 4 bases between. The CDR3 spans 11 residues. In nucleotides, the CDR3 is TGTGCCTGGAAGTTCTACAATGAGCAGTTCTTC. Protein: CAWKFYNEQFF.

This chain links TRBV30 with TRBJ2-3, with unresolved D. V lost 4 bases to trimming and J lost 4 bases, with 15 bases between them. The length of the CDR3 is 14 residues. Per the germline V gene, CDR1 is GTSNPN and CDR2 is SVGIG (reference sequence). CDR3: CAWTRATAADTQYF. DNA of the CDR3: TGTGCCTGGACCAGAGCAACGGCGGCAGATACGCAGTATTTT.

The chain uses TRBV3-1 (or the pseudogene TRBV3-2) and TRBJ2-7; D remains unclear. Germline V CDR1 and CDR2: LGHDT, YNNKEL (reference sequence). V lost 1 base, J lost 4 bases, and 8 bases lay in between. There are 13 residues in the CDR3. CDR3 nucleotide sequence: TGTGCCAGCAGCCAAGGGGTCGGGTACGAGCAGTACGTC. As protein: CASSQGVGYEQYV.

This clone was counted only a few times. CDR3 coding DNA: TGTGCCAGCAGCACACAGGCGAATTCACCCCTCCACTTT. It yields the protein CASSTQANSPLHF. The genes are TRBV7-3 and TRBJ1-6; possibly TRBD1 for D (5 bases). There are 13 residues in the CDR3. Germline assignment: CDR1 SGHTA and CDR2 FQGTGA. The ends were cut back, 5 bases at V and 7 bases at J, with 9 bases in the middle. Full variable domain (missing parts from reference TRBV7-3 and TRBJ1-6): GAGVSQTPSNKVTEKGKYVELRCDPISGHTALYWYRQSLGQGPEFLIYFQGTGAADDSGLPNDRFFAVRPEGSVSTLKIQRTERGDSAVYLCASSTQANSPLHFGNGTRLTVT.

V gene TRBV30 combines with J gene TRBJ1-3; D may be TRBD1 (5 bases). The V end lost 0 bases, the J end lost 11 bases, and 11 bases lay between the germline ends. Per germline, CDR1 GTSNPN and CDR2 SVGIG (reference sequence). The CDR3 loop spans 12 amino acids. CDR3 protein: CAWSVTDGPIYF. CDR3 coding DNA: TGTGCCTGGAGTGTGACAGACGGGCCCATATATTTT.

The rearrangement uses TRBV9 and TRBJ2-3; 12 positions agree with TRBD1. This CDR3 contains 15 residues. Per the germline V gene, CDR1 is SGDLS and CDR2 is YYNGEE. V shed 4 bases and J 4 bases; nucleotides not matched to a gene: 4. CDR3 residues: CASSFRDRGPDTQYF. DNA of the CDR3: TGTGCCAGCAGCTTCCGGGACAGGGGGCCAGATACGCAGTATTTT.